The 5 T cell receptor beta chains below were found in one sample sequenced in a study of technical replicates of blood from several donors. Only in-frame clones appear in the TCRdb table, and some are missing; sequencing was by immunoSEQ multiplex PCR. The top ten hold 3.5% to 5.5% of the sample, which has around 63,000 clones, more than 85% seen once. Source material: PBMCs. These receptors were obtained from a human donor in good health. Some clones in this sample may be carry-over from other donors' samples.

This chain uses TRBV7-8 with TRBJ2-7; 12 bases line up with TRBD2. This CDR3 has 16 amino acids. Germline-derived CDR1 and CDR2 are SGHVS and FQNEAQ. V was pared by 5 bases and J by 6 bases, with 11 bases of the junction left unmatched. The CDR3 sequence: CASSPVGRLAGVEQYF. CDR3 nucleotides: TGTGCCAGCAGCCCCGTCGGGCGACTAGCGGGAGTCGAGCAGTACTTC.

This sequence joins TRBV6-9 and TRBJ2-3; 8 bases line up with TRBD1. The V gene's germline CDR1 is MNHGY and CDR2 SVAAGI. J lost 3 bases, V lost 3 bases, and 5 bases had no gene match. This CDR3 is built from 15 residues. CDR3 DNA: TGTGCCAGCAGTTACCGGACAGGGACGACAGATACGCAGTATTTT. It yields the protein CASSYRTGTTDTQYF.

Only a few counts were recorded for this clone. In DNA form, the CDR3 reads TGTGCCAGCTCTTTAGCGGCTTACAATGAGCAGTTCTTC. Protein: CASSLAAYNEQFF. The chain combines TRBV6-4 with TRBJ2-1, with D perhaps TRBD2 (6 bases). Germline assignment: CDR1 MRHNA and CDR2 SNTAGT. V shed 8 bases and J shed 4 bases, with 12 bases lying between them. There are 13 residues in the CDR3.

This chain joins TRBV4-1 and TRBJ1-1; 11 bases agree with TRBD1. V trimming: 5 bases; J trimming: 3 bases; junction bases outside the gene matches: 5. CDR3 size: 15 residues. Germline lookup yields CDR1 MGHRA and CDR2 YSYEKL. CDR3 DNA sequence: TGCGCCAGCAGCAGCCGGGACAGGGGGGACACTGAAGCTTTCTTT. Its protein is CASSSRDRGDTEAFF.

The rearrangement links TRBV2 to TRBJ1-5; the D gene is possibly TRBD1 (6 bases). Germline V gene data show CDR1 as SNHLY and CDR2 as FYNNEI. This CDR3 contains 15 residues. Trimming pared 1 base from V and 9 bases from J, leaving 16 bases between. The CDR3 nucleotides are TGTGCCAGCAGTGAAGTAGGACAGCCAGCTTCGCCCCAGCATTTT. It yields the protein CASSEVGQPASPQHF.